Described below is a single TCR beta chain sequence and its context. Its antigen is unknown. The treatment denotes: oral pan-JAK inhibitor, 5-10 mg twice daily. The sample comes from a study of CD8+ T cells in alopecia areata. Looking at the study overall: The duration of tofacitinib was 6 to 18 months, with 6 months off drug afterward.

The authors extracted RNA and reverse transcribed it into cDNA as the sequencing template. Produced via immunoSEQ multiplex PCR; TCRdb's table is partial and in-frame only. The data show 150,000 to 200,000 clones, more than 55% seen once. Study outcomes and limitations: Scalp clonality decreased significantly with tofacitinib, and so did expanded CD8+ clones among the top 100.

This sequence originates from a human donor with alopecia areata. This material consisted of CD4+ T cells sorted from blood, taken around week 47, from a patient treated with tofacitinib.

This CDR3 reads CASSYGPQGRYEQYF. CDR3 nucleotides: TGTGCCAGCAGTTACGGTCCCCAGGGAAGGTACGAGCAGTACTTC. J is TRBJ2-7 and V is TRBV6-5; weak D call: TRBD1 (5 bases). CDR1 is MNHEY, CDR2 SVGAGI, per germline. The CDR3 is 15 residues long. Trimming cost V 2 bases and J 4 bases, with 15 bases left between them.